Shown below are 9 T cell receptor beta chains from a single sample sequenced in a study of T-cell memory formation after mild COVID-19. TCRdb fed the 5' RACE reads into MiXCR, producing one record per CDR3 protein. This table has approximately 580,000 distinct CDR3 sequences, just over 20% appearing once. Source material: PBMCs or a T cell subset sorted from them (not recorded which). The receptors stem from an adult woman who had mild COVID-19 (a few samples of this study predate the infection). Cell type and time point are not known.

This clonotype has only a few counts. V usage is TRBV4-3 and J usage is TRBJ1-5; tentatively, D is TRBD1 (6 bases). Trimming removed 1 base at V and 7 bases at J, with 20 bases between. The CDR3 consists of 17 residues. Germline V CDR1 and CDR2: LGHNA, YSLEER. The DNA for the CDR3 is TGCGCCAGCAGCCAAGTCCCCGTCGGGGGGCAGTTCCAGCCCCAGCATTTT. Protein sequence: CASSQVPVGGQFQPQHF.

This clonotype was seen only a few times. This chain uses TRBV29-1 with TRBJ2-7; 7 nucleotides align to TRBD1. CDR1 is SQVTM and CDR2 is ANQGSEA in the germline V gene. This CDR3 is 15 amino acids long. The V and J ends lost 0 bases and 3 bases, in that order; junction bases with no gene match: 8. CDR3 region: CSVEERQGLGYEQYF. DNA for the CDR3: TGCAGCGTTGAAGAGAGACAGGGTCTCGGCTACGAGCAGTACTTC.

This sequence joins TRBV15 and TRBJ2-6; D is uncertain. This CDR3 region has 13 residues. The germline V and J ends were trimmed by 8 bases and 3 bases, with 8 bases remaining between them. The V gene's germline CDR1 is LNHNV and CDR2 YYDKDF (reference sequence). In DNA, the CDR3 is TGTGCCACCCAAGGAGTTGGGGCCAACGTCCTGACTTTC. Amino acid sequence: CATQGVGANVLTF.

This chain joins TRBV2 and TRBJ1-5; tentative D call: TRBD1 (5 bases). The CDR3 has 14 residues. The germline V gene has CDR1 SNHLY and CDR2 FYNNEI. The V and J ends lost 4 bases and 4 bases respectively, with 11 bases between them. CDR3 nucleotides: TGTGCCAGCAGTGGGTCGGGACCTAATCAGCCCCAGCATTTT. It encodes CASSGSGPNQPQHF.

The V gene is TRBV12-3 or TRBV12-4, the J gene TRBJ2-1; the D is unclear. This CDR3 contains 15 residues. V was cut by 3 bases and J by 7 bases, with 16 bases left in between. The CDR3 protein is CASSFRNDPLNEQFF. The CDR3, as DNA: TGTGCCAGCAGTTTTAGGAATGACCCCCTTAATGAGCAGTTCTTC.

The chain combines TRBV2 with TRBJ2-7; D is tentatively TRBD1 or TRBD2 (5 bases each). With 4 bases removed from V and 2 bases from J, the gap between germline ends came to 15 bases. Germline assignment: CDR1 SNHLY and CDR2 FYNNEI. CDR3 length: 15 amino acids. The CDR3 loop reads CASSGPGPPTYEQYF. The CDR3 DNA is TGTGCCAGCAGTGGACCGGGGCCCCCAACCTACGAGCAGTACTTC. Full variable domain (rest looked up from reference TRBV2 and TRBJ2-7): EPEVTQTPSHQVTQMGQEVILRCVPISNHLYFYWYRQILGQKVEFLVSFYNNEISEKSEIFDDQFSVERPDGSNFTLKIRSTKLEDSAMYFCASSGPGPPTYEQYFGPGTRLTVT.

This chain links TRBV4-3 with TRBJ2-7; TRBD1 is a possible D gene (6 bases). Trimming left V 1 base short and J 3 bases short, with 10 bases between. The CDR3 runs 14 residues. The germline gives CDR1 LGHNA, CDR2 YSLEER. The CDR3 is CASSQGTGYYEQYF. The CDR3 DNA is TGCGCCAGCAGCCAAGGTACAGGGTACTACGAGCAGTACTTC.

CDR3 amino acids: CSAVRGSYNEQFF. Here the CDR3 DNA reads TGCAGCGCAGTGAGGGGGTCCTACAATGAGCAGTTCTTC. This chain uses TRBV29-1 with TRBJ2-1; tentative D call: TRBD1 (6 bases). V was trimmed by 7 bases and J by 1 base, leaving 11 bases between them. This CDR3 comprises 13 residues. Germline V gene data show CDR1 as SQVTM and CDR2 as ANQGSEA.

This clonotype has more than one count but fewer than ten. DNA for the CDR3: TGCGCCAGCAGCTTGCCGGGGGGGCCGACAGATACGCAGTATTTT. Translating gives CASSLPGGPTDTQYF. V gene TRBV5-1 combines with J gene TRBJ2-3; 8 nucleotides match TRBD2. This CDR3 has 15 residues. V was pared by 1 base and J by 3 bases, with 4 bases of the junction left unmatched. The germline V gene has CDR1 SGHRS and CDR2 YFSETQ.